A single sample gave rise to the 30 T cell receptor beta chains below, sequenced in a study of regulatory T cells in long-lasting Graves disease. To make TCR beta libraries, researchers used iRepertoire HTBI primers and Arm-PCR of CDR3 regions. MiXCR, run by TCRdb on the multiplex PCR reads, gives a single entry per CDR3 protein. The sample yields approximately 400,000 distinct CDR3 sequences, roughly 23% seen once. Noted time point: persistent/refractory GD, antithyroid drugs over 5 years with positive TRAb. The authors made the TCR library using RNA they extracted from PBMCs. Sequenced here: peripheral blood mononuclear cells (PBMCs), sampled when the disease was refractory, from a patient treated with antithyroid drugs. The receptors stem from a woman aged 40 to 50 with Graves disease.

The rearrangement uses TRBV20-1 and TRBJ2-7; D call uncertain. Germline V gene lookup returns CDR1 DFQATT and CDR2 SNEGSKA (reference sequence). The CDR3 covers 11 residues. Trimming took 4 bases from V and 3 from J, leaving 7 bases between them. CDR3 sequence (DNA): TGCAGTGCTATCCCTTTCTACGAGCAGTACTTC. Translated: CSAIPFYEQYF.

The CDR3 protein is CASSSDRGDTQYF. CDR3 bases: TGTGCCAGCTCATCGGACAGGGGAGATACGCAGTATTTT. The V call is TRBV18, the J call TRBJ2-3; 9 positions match TRBD1. With V trimmed by 5 bases and J by 5 bases, 2 bases remained unmatched. Germline V CDR1 and CDR2: KGHSH, LQKENI. This CDR3 comprises 13 residues.

In this sample, this clonotype turned up a few times. The chain carries TRBV5-1 and TRBJ1-3; D remains ambiguous. CDR3 length: 16 amino acids. V shed 5 bases and J shed 0 bases, with 15 bases lying between them. Per the germline V gene, CDR1 is SGHRS and CDR2 is YFSETQ. The DNA of the CDR3 is TGCGCCAGCAGGGGCGGCTCAACAACCTCTGGAAACACCATATATTTT. This translates into CASRGGSTTSGNTIYF.

This clonotype was counted many times. The rearrangement links TRBV20-1 to TRBJ2-7, with TRBD2 identical over 10 bases. J was trimmed by 5 bases and V by 3 bases; bases with no gene match: 7. CDR1 and CDR2 from the germline V gene are DFQATT and SNEGSKA (reference sequence). The CDR3 spans 14 residues. CDR3 sequence: CSARYPSGSDEQYF. CDR3 coding DNA: TGCAGTGCTAGGTATCCTAGCGGGAGTGACGAGCAGTACTTC.

This chain links TRBV5-6 with TRBJ1-1, with D uncertain. The germline V gene encodes CDR1 SGHDT and CDR2 YYEEEE. Trimming stripped 2 bases from V and 6 bases from J, with 11 bases between. The CDR3 extends over 13 amino acids. The CDR3 DNA follows: TGTGCCAGCAGCTTTACAGAGATGTCTGAAGCTTTCTTT. Protein sequence: CASSFTEMSEAFF.

V usage is TRBV3-1 and J usage is TRBJ2-1, with D possibly matching TRBD1 (5 bases). The CDR3 runs to 14 residues. Germline V CDR1 and CDR2: LGHDT, YNNKEL (reference sequence). V shed 0 bases and J shed 11 bases, with 14 bases lying between them. CDR3 region: CASSQEDKVVKQFF. CDR3 DNA sequence: TGTGCCAGCAGCCAAGAGGACAAGGTAGTTAAGCAGTTCTTC.

The chain has TRBV19 and TRBJ2-7, with a possible D match to TRBD2 (5 bases). Germline-derived CDR1 and CDR2 are LNHDA and SQIVND (reference sequence). Trimming cost V 5 bases and J 0 bases, with 11 bases left between them. CDR3 size: 14 residues. The CDR3 reads CASSWNGISYEQYF. DNA for the CDR3: TGTGCCAGTAGTTGGAACGGGATCTCCTACGAGCAGTACTTC.

The gene calls are TRBV5-5 and TRBJ2-1; 12 bases line up with TRBD2. Trimming removed 5 bases from V and 7 bases from J; junction bases left unmatched: 7. Germline V gene lookup returns CDR1 SGHKS and CDR2 YYEKEE (reference sequence). This CDR3 contains 15 residues. As DNA, the CDR3 is TGTGCCAGCAGTTTGACTAGCGGGAGAGGGAATGAGCAGTTCTTC. It translates to CASSLTSGRGNEQFF.

The rearrangement joins TRBV6-2 or TRBV6-3 to TRBJ2-5; D assignment may be TRBD1 or TRBD2 (6 bases each). Per germline, CDR1 MNHEY and CDR2 SVGEGT. This CDR3 has 15 amino acids. V was cut by 8 bases and J by 10 bases, with 26 bases left in between. CDR3 nucleotides: TGTGCCAGCTCCCAACTCGGGGGCGGGCTTTTTGACCAGTACTTC. The encoded protein is CASSQLGGGLFDQYF.

This clonotype has ten or more counts. The chain employs TRBV19 and TRBJ1-1; D unresolved. The ends were cut back, 2 bases at V and 1 base at J, with 5 bases in the middle. CDR3 length equals 13 residues. Germline values: CDR1 LNHDA, CDR2 SQIVND (reference sequence). The CDR3 sequence is CASSISGNTEAFF. DNA of the CDR3: TGTGCCAGTAGTATATCGGGGAACACTGAAGCTTTCTTT.

In its sample, this clonotype was seen many times. The chain recombines TRBV28 with TRBJ2-5; 13 nucleotides agree with TRBD2. Germline V CDR1 and CDR2: MDHEN, SYDVKM. The CDR3 contains 19 residues. With 6 bases clipped from V and 1 base from J, the junction kept 14 bases outside the gene matches. The CDR3 DNA follows: TGTGCCAGCAGACACAACGGACTAGCGGGAGAGTGGGCCCAAGAGACCCAGTACTTC. This sequence encodes CASRHNGLAGEWAQETQYF. Combining the CDR3 with reference TRBV28 and TRBJ2-5 gives the whole variable domain DVKVTQSSRYLVKRTGEKVFLECVQDMDHENMFWYRQDPGLGLRLIYFSYDVKMKEKGDIPEGYSVSREKKERFSLILESASTNQTSMYLCASRHNGLAGEWAQETQYFGPGTRLLVL.

This clonotype came up a few times. The gene calls are TRBV10-3 and TRBJ2-7; maybe TRBD2 (7 bases). V lost 8 bases, J lost 1 base, and 15 bases lay in between. This CDR3 comprises 14 residues. CDR1 and CDR2 from the germline V gene are ENHRY and SYGVKD. The CDR3: CAIGGASGSYEQYF. CDR3 in DNA: TGTGCCATCGGGGGGGCTAGCGGATCCTACGAGCAGTACTTC.

This clonotype was seen repeatedly, ten times or more. The chain recombines TRBV11-2 with TRBJ1-2, with 7 bases aligning to TRBD1. Germline values: CDR1 SGHAT, CDR2 FQNNGV. V shed 6 bases, J shed 5 bases, and the junction held 15 bases outside the gene matches. The CDR3 length is 16 residues. For the CDR3, the DNA is TGTGCCAGCAGACGGACAACAGGGGCGTTGGATTATGGCTACACCTTC. This encodes CASRRTTGALDYGYTF.

The CDR3 is CATQVQETQYF. CDR3 DNA: TGTGCCACACAGGTTCAAGAGACCCAGTACTTC. The rearrangement joins TRBV10-3 to TRBJ2-5, with D perhaps matching TRBD1 (5 bases). This CDR3 contains 11 residues. Germline V CDR1 and CDR2: ENHRY, SYGVKD. V lost 10 bases and J 2 bases, leaving 8 bases between the germline ends.

The sample holds many counts of this clonotype. The chain combines TRBV28 with TRBJ2-7; 16 bases are a match to TRBD2. The CDR3 runs 14 residues. Germline V gene sequence: CDR1 MDHEN, CDR2 SYDVKM. With V trimmed by 8 bases and J by 2 bases, 0 bases remained unmatched. The DNA for the CDR3 is TGTGCCAGCGGGACTAGCGGGAGGGCCTACGAGCAGTACTTC. It encodes CASGTSGRAYEQYF.

This clonotype was counted many times. This rearrangement joins TRBV12-3 or TRBV12-4 to TRBJ2-2; D might be TRBD1 (5 bases). This CDR3 has 15 residues. V lost 7 bases and J 0 bases, leaving 12 bases between the germline ends. Here the CDR3 DNA reads TGTGCCAGCACCCAGGACACTCCGAACACCGGGGAGCTGTTTTTT. It is translated as CASTQDTPNTGELFF.

This clonotype was picked up many times. V usage is TRBV18 and J usage is TRBJ1-5; the D is unclear. The V end was cut by 0 bases, the J end by 6 bases, with 6 bases between. Germline-derived CDR1 and CDR2 are KGHSH and LQKENI. This CDR3 contains 13 residues. The CDR3, as DNA: TGTGCCAGCTCACCACCGGGAGTTCAGCCCCAGCATTTT. Amino acids: CASSPPGVQPQHF.

This clonotype turned up a few times. The chain combines TRBV5-1 with TRBJ2-1; 8 bases align to TRBD2. The CDR3 sequence is 14 residues long. The junction had 7 bases not matched to a gene; V was cut back by 6 bases and J by 5 bases. Germline CDR1 SGHRS, CDR2 YFSETQ. The CDR3 protein is CASKVGTSDNEQFF. CDR3 nucleotides: TGCGCCAGCAAGGTGGGGACTAGTGACAATGAGCAGTTCTTC.

The table lists this clonotype with many counts. The rearrangement links TRBV28 to TRBJ2-4, with D perhaps TRBD2 (5 bases). The germline V gene encodes CDR1 MDHEN and CDR2 SYDVKM. The CDR3 is 14 amino acids. Trimming took off 6 bases at V and 2 bases at J, with 11 bases between the two ends. The CDR3 here is CASRSERPKNIQYF. The CDR3, as DNA: TGTGCCAGCAGGTCTGAGCGGCCCAAAAACATTCAGTACTTC.

This clonotype was seen at least ten times. The rearrangement joins TRBV6-1 to TRBJ2-5, with D possibly called TRBD1 or TRBD2 (5 bases each). The CDR3 loop spans 15 amino acids. Trimming cost V 0 bases and J 3 bases, with 11 bases left between them. The V gene's germline CDR1 is MNHNS and CDR2 SASEGT. Written as DNA, the CDR3 is TGTGCCAGCAGTGAAGCATGGCAGGGAGAAGAGACCCAGTACTTC. Amino acid sequence: CASSEAWQGEETQYF.

The chain couples TRBV19 to TRBJ1-1; a weak D match, TRBD1 (5 bases). CDR3 length: 16 amino acids. V shed 6 bases and J shed 4 bases, with 21 bases lying between them. Germline-derived CDR1 and CDR2 are LNHDA and SQIVND (reference sequence). CDR3 nucleotides: TGTGCCAGTAGCGCAGGGTTAGTAGTCGATGGCACTGAAGCTTTCTTT. Translating gives CASSAGLVVDGTEAFF.

There are a few counts of this clonotype. The chain carries TRBV5-5 and TRBJ1-4, with 7 positions matching TRBD1. CDR1 and CDR2 from the germline V gene are SGHKS and YYEKEE (reference sequence). The CDR3 covers 14 residues. V lost 5 bases to trimming and J lost 4 bases; unmatched junction nucleotides: 5. This CDR3 is CASSYGQVNEKLFF. CDR3 coding DNA: TGTGCCAGCAGTTATGGACAGGTTAATGAAAAACTGTTTTTT.

This clonotype came up many times. The chain has TRBV24-1 and TRBJ2-2; TRBD1 aligns across 8 bases. Germline V gives CDR1 KGHDR, CDR2 SFDVKD. The length of the CDR3 is 15 residues. The ends lost 7 bases at V and 1 base at J; junction bases unmatched: 4. The CDR3 loop is CATSFGTGNTGELFF. CDR3 bases: TGTGCCACCAGCTTTGGGACAGGGAACACCGGGGAGCTGTTTTTT.

This clonotype appeared many times. The CDR3: CASSPSGGQAFF. The CDR3 DNA reads TGTGCCAGCAGTCCGTCGGGGGGCCAAGCTTTCTTT. The chain is built from TRBV12-3 or TRBV12-4 and TRBJ1-1, with D perhaps TRBD1 (6 bases). CDR3 length equals 12 residues. Trimming cost V 5 bases and J 9 bases, with 13 bases left between them.

This clonotype has at least ten counts. The chain joins TRBV28 to TRBJ2-5, with D perhaps TRBD2 (6 bases). This CDR3 comprises 17 residues. The V gene lost 7 bases and the J gene lost 1 base, with 22 bases spanning the gap. CDR1 and CDR2 from the germline V gene are MDHEN and SYDVKM. The CDR3, as DNA: TGTGCCAGCATGAAACACGTTGGAGGGACGGCCCAAGAGACCCAGTACTTC. It specifies CASMKHVGGTAQETQYF.

As regards this clonotype: A much larger clonotype is one base distant, so this may be a read error. Written as DNA, the CDR3 is TGTGCCAGCAGTTTAGGGGTCGACTATGGCTACACCTTC. Encoded protein: CASSLGVDYGYTF. The chain couples TRBV28 to TRBJ1-2, with D uncertain. Looked up from germline, CDR1 is MDHEN and CDR2 is SYDVKM. The V end was cut by 2 bases, the J end by 3 bases, with 7 bases between. CDR3 length: 13 residues.

This clonotype showed up just a few times. J is TRBJ2-7 and V is TRBV13, with 11 nucleotides matching TRBD2. V lost 3 bases to trimming and J lost 3 bases; unmatched junction nucleotides: 4. Germline CDR1 PRHDT, CDR2 FYEKMQ (reference sequence). The length of the CDR3 is 15 residues. CDR3 sequence (DNA): TGTGCCAGCAGCTTCACTAGCGGGGGAATCTACGAGCAGTACTTC. Translated, it gives CASSFTSGGIYEQYF.

This clonotype was recorded many times. V gene TRBV6-1 combines with J gene TRBJ2-7; maybe TRBD2 (5 bases). Per germline, CDR1 MNHNS and CDR2 SASEGT. The CDR3 consists of 14 residues. Trimming cost V 2 bases and J 1 base, with 9 bases left between them. As DNA, the CDR3 is TGTGCCAGCAGTGAATTTGAGGGTTCCTACGAGCAGTACTTC. Amino acids: CASSEFEGSYEQYF.

The V and J genes are TRBV3-1 and TRBJ1-2; D is perhaps TRBD1 (6 bases). V dropped 3 bases and J dropped 6 bases, with 11 bases sitting between them. The germline gives CDR1 LGHDT, CDR2 YNNKEL (reference sequence). There are 13 residues in the CDR3. The CDR3 DNA is TGTGCCAGCAGCCAGGGGGCGGTCGATGGCTACACCTTC. This sequence encodes CASSQGAVDGYTF.

Concerning this clonotype: Given a much more abundant clone one base away, this may be a read error. The CDR3 reads CASSFRDGGHEQYF. CDR3 DNA: TGTGCCAGCAGTTTCCGGGACGGGGGCCACGAGCAGTACTTC. V and J are TRBV12-3 or TRBV12-4 and TRBJ2-7; D may be TRBD1 or TRBD2 (6 bases each). CDR3 length: 14 amino acids. V lost 3 bases, J lost 5 bases, and 14 bases lay in between.